Detailed here is one T cell receptor (beta chain). The data belong to a study of blood T cell repertoires in COVID-19. Study overall: Acute-phase and convalescent COVID-19 samples originated in the United States, Italy and Spain. T cells, B-cell-depleted T cells, or PBMCs supplied cDNA or gDNA.

V was trimmed by 1 base and J by 5 bases, leaving 8 bases between them. Germline CDR1 reads SGHTA; CDR2 reads FQGNSA. CDR3 length: 13 amino acids. In the study's own analysis: Reference gene primer amplification gave estimated nucleated cell counts. TCRdb's table, derived via immunoSEQ multiplex PCR, lists solely in-frame clones and lacks some. V, J and clone size are those of that table, while D and trimming were read from the DNA. The sample includes 210,000 or so clones, nearly 90% seen only once; the top ten take about 0.66%. The rearrangement joins TRBV7-2 to TRBJ1-1, with D unclear. The source is a man aged 45-65 years with acute or convalescent COVID-19. Sequencing used peripheral blood. CDR3 protein: CASSLDPGTEAFF. CDR3 bases: TGTGCCAGCAGCTTAGATCCGGGAACTGAAGCTTTCTTT. The full variable domain, rest sourced from reference TRBV7-2 and TRBJ1-1, is GAGVSQSPSNKVTEKGKDVELRCDPISGHTALYWYRQSLGQGLEFLIYFQGNSAPDKSGLPSDRFSAERTGGSVSTLTIQRTQQEDSAVYLCASSLDPGTEAFFGQGTRLTVV.